This TCR beta chain was found in a study of PD-L1 blockade in urothelial cancer. This clone was observed a few times. Time point noted: peripheral blood 6 weeks after treatment start. Per germline, CDR1 ENHRY and CDR2 SYGVKD. Trimming removed 8 bases at V and 1 base at J, with 8 bases between. The CDR3 is made up of 13 amino acids. Only in-frame clones appear in the TCRdb table, and some are missing; sequencing was by immunoSEQ multiplex PCR. The table has 45,000 to 60,000 clones, 85% to 90% seen once. The sample here was PBMCs, taken around atezolizumab (anti-PD-L1) treatment. The TCR sequence derives from a man between 60 and 70 years old with urothelial cancer. The chain couples TRBV10-3 to TRBJ2-2; D unclear. As DNA, the CDR3 is TGTGCCATCGGATCAGGGAACACCGGGGAGCTGTTTTTT. Its protein product is CAIGSGNTGELFF.